This T cell receptor (beta chain) was documented in a study of T cells in Graves' hyperthyroidism and ophthalmopathy. Across the whole study: Peripheral blood samples were taken at initial diagnosis, prior to any treatment.

Diagnostic decisions used clinical symptoms, serum thyroxine and TRAb, thyroid ultrasound and orbital computed tomography. The V end was cut by 6 bases, the J end by 7 bases, with 15 bases between. Germline CDR1 reads SNHLY; CDR2 reads FYNNEI. This CDR3 comprises 13 residues. In this sample, this clonotype turned up many times. Amplification targeted TCR beta CDR3 regions from RNA transcripts. First-round RT-PCR targeting the TCR CDR3 was performed with the HTBI primer set. TCRdb reprocessed the multiplex PCR reads via MiXCR and lists one record per CDR3 protein. Of 730,000 or so distinct CDR3 sequences detected, around a sixth appear once; the ten largest clones hold over 15%.

This sequence originates from a woman between 50 and 59 years old with Graves' hyperthyroidism that later progressed to Graves' ophthalmopathy. The sequenced sample was blood. This rearrangement joins TRBV2 to TRBJ1-2; unclear D gene. DNA for the CDR3: TGTGCCAGCAGAACCCGGTCATTGGCTGGCTACACCTTC. It is translated as CASRTRSLAGYTF.